These T cell receptor beta chains were read from a single sample in a study of siplizumab effects on memory and regulatory T cells. Data came from immunoSEQ multiplex PCR; TCRdb stores just in-frame clones and leaves some out. The table has some 97,000 clones, around 94% seen once. Material for sequencing was Tregs sorted from blood. Source of these receptors: a human donor in good health. The CDR3 runs from the conserved cysteine through the conserved F or W. D genes are given only for firm matches. Expanded clones are given a class, and other clones once, few, many or no size at all.

CDR3 DNA	CDR3 protein	D gene	clone size	V gene	J gene
TGCGCCAGCAGTGAGATGGGGTGGGGAGAGACCCAGTACTTC	CASSEMGWGETQYF	-	once	TRBV10-2	TRBJ2-5
TGTGCCAGCAGCGTGGCGGGAGAGGGCGGGGAGCTGTTTTTT	CASSVAGEGGELFF	TRBD2	-	TRBV9	TRBJ2-2
TGTGCCAGCAGCTTGGACAGTTGGTCCGGAAACTATGGCTACACCTTC	CASSLDSWSGNYGYTF	-	-	TRBV5-5	TRBJ1-2
TGCGCCTGTAGCCTAGAGTTGGATACGCAGTATTTT	CACSLELDTQYF	-	-	TRBV5-1	TRBJ2-3
TGCGCCAGCAGCTCCCTTAGGGACAAATCCTACAATGAGCAGTTCTTC	CASSSLRDKSYNEQFF	-	-	TRBV5-1	TRBJ2-1
TGTGCCAGCAGCCCGGGGGCGGGAAACACCATATATTTT	CASSPGAGNTIYF	-	-	TRBV9	TRBJ1-3
TGTGCCAGCAGTCCGTGGACAGGGGGCGAACTTCGTGAAAAACTGTTTTTT	CASSPWTGGELREKLFF	TRBD1	-	TRBV28	TRBJ1-4
TGTGCCAGCAGCTTCCCTGGGGTAAGCTCCTACGAGCAGTACTTC	CASSFPGVSSYEQYF	-	-	TRBV7-2	TRBJ2-7
TGTGCCAGCAGTGACAGCGGGAGTTTACCCTACGAGCAGTACTTC	CASSDSGSLPYEQYF	TRBD2	-	TRBV6-1	TRBJ2-7
TGTGCCAGCAGTTTACTCCGGGGGTTGGTAAACTACGAGCAGTACTTC	CASSLLRGLVNYEQYF	-	-	TRBV28	TRBJ2-7
TGTGCCAGCAGCTTAGAAATGTACACCGGGGAGCTGTTTTTT	CASSLEMYTGELFF	-	-	TRBV7-9	TRBJ2-2
TGTGCCAGCAGCCCTCACCTACAGGGGGGATATGAAAAACTGTTTTTT	CASSPHLQGGYEKLFF	TRBD1	-	TRBV7-2	TRBJ1-4
TGTGCCAGCAGCTTAGTGGCTGCTAATAAAGCTTTCTTT	CASSLVAANKAFF	-	-	TRBV11-2	TRBJ1-1
TGTGCCAGCAGCACTTGGAGCGGCAGCACAGATACGCAGTATTTT	CASSTWSGSTDTQYF	-	-	TRBV7-9	TRBJ2-3
TGTGCCAGCAAATGCGGGGGCGATGGCTACACCTTC	CASKCGGDGYTF	-	-	TRBV21-1	TRBJ1-2
TGTGCCAGCAGTCCCCCGGGACAGGGTTTTGACAATCAGCCCCAGCATTTT	CASSPPGQGFDNQPQHF	TRBD1	-	TRBV28	TRBJ1-5
TGCGCCAGCAGTGAGGTGACAGGGCGCAATCCCGGGGAGCTGTTTTTT	CASSEVTGRNPGELFF	TRBD1	-	TRBV10-1	TRBJ2-2
TGTGCCGCCGCGCTCCCGCCAGATACGCAGTATTTT	CAAALPPDTQYF	-	-	TRBV2	TRBJ2-3
TGTGCCACTCGGGACCCCCTGGGAGAGACCCAGTACTTC	CATRDPLGETQYF	-	once	TRBV10-3	TRBJ2-5
TGCAGTACCCGACAGGGTCGGGAGCAGTTCTTC	CSTRQGREQFF	TRBD1	-	TRBV20-1	TRBJ2-1
TGTGCCAGTAGTCCAAGGGGGTTCTTGGCCAAAAACATTCAGTACTTC	CASSPRGFLAKNIQYF	-	-	TRBV19	TRBJ2-4
TGTGCCAGCTCACCCCCAACAGGGATGCAGTTCTTC	CASSPPTGMQFF	-	-	TRBV18	TRBJ2-1
TGCAGCGTTGAAGAAAGGACAGCTCTAGGAAACACCATATATTTT	CSVEERTALGNTIYF	-	-	TRBV29-1	TRBJ1-3
TGTGCCAGCTCACCAAGGGACACCGGGGAGCTGTTTTTT	CASSPRDTGELFF	-	-	TRBV18	TRBJ2-2
TGTGCCAGCAGCTTCGCCGGGACAGGGAAAAGTGAAGCTTTCTTT	CASSFAGTGKSEAFF	TRBD1	-	TRBV7-3	TRBJ1-1
TGTGCCAGCAGCTTAAGGGCTCCTAGCGGGAGTGGGCCCAGGGGGTTCGACGAGCAGTACTTC	CASSLRAPSGSGPRGFDEQYF	TRBD2	-	TRBV13	TRBJ2-7
TGCGCCAGCAGCCTCCGGGGGGCTCAGGGGGCGTCAATTATCGTAGATACGCAGTATTTT	CASSLRGAQGASIIVDTQYF	-	once	TRBV4-1	TRBJ2-3
TGTGCCAGCACCAAAGTTGGAGCCGGGGAGCTGTTTTTT	CASTKVGAGELFF	-	-	TRBV7-2	TRBJ2-2
TGTGCCAGCAGACGGGGAGGGACTATGAACACTGAAGCTTTCTTT	CASRRGGTMNTEAFF	-	-	TRBV7-9	TRBJ1-1
TGCGCCAGCAGCTTGACAGTTAACTATGGCTACACCTTC	CASSLTVNYGYTF	-	-	TRBV5-1	TRBJ1-2
TGTGCCAGCAGCACCAAAGCGGGAGGGTATTACAATGAGCAGTTCTTC	CASSTKAGGYYNEQFF	TRBD2	-	TRBV11-3	TRBJ2-1
TGCGCCAGCAGTTGCGGTGAGGCAGCCATCTCCTACGAGCAGTACTTC	CASSCGEAAISYEQYF	-	-	TRBV23-1	TRBJ2-7
TGCGCCAGCAGCTTAGGACTAGCAGCCAAAAACATTCAGTACTTC	CASSLGLAAKNIQYF	TRBD2	-	TRBV5-1	TRBJ2-4
TGTGCCAGCAGCTTCCAGGGGACCTCTGGGGCCAACGTCCTGACTTTC	CASSFQGTSGANVLTF	-	-	TRBV7-9	TRBJ2-6
TGTGCCAGCAGCTTAGCGGTTGGCAGCCAAGAGACCCAGTACTTC	CASSLAVGSQETQYF	-	-	TRBV7-9	TRBJ2-5
TGTGCCTGGATTTGGGACGCTAGAGAAGCTTTCTTT	CAWIWDAREAFF	-	-	TRBV30	TRBJ1-1
TGCGCCAGCAGCACGGGACAGGGATATACCGGGGAGCTGTTTTTT	CASSTGQGYTGELFF	TRBD1	-	TRBV5-1	TRBJ2-2
TGTGCCAGCAGCCAAATACAGGTAAATGCTGAAGCTTTCTTT	CASSQIQVNAEAFF	-	once	TRBV16	TRBJ1-1
TGTGCCAGCAGCTTAGAGGGGTACGCCTCCTACGAGCAGTACTTC	CASSLEGYASYEQYF	-	-	TRBV7-2	TRBJ2-7
TGTACCAGCAGGTTTTTTTCAGGGGCGAACCTCTACGAGCAGTACTTC	CTSRFFSGANLYEQYF	-	-	TRBV28	TRBJ2-7
TGTGCCAGCAGCTTTTTTGGTATAGACGAGCAGTACTTC	CASSFFGIDEQYF	-	-	TRBV7-9	TRBJ2-7
TGTGCCAGCTCACCACCGGGCTACGAGCAGTACTTC	CASSPPGYEQYF	-	-	TRBV18	TRBJ2-7
TGTGCCAGCAGCTCAAACAGGGCCGGGGAGCTGTTTTTT	CASSSNRAGELFF	-	-	TRBV11-3	TRBJ2-2
TGTGCCACGTATCGCAAACAGGGTAGAAACACTGAAGCTTTCTTT	CATYRKQGRNTEAFF	-	-	TRBV15	TRBJ1-1
TGTGCCACCAGCACGACAGGTTCAAGGGATACGCAGTATTTT	CATSTTGSRDTQYF	-	-	TRBV15	TRBJ2-3
TGCGCCAGCAGTGAAACAGACACTCGCTACAATGAGCAGTTCTTC	CASSETDTRYNEQFF	-	-	TRBV5-1	TRBJ2-1